Listed below are T cell receptor beta chains from one sample, sequenced in a study of T cells in Graves' hyperthyroidism and ophthalmopathy. TCRdb analysed the multiplex PCR reads with MiXCR anew, one entry per CDR3 protein. The table includes hundreds of thousands of distinct CDR3 sequences, roughly 45% detected once. The sample taken for sequencing was peripheral blood or thyroid tissue (not recorded which). These TCRs come from an adult man with Graves' disease, either hyperthyroidism or ophthalmopathy (not recorded which). Both conserved end residues are part of each CDR3. A D gene is named only where the DNA matches it firmly. Clone size is given for some rows only: seen once, a few or many times, or a class if the clone is expanded.

size,V,D,J,CDR3,DNA
-,TRBV12-3/TRBV12-4,-,TRBJ2-5,CASSDTGRATQYF,TGTGCCAGCAGTGATACAGGGCGGGCGACCCAGTACTTC
many,TRBV7-3,-,TRBJ1-2,CASSPEDGAGYGYTF,TGTGCCAGCAGCCCTGAGGACGGTGCAGGGTATGGCTACACCTTC
-,TRBV10-3,TRBD1,TRBJ1-6,CAISESAGTGRYSPLHF,TGTGCCATCAGTGAGTCGGCCGGGACAGGGAGATATTCACCCCTCCACTTT
few,TRBV4-2,-,TRBJ1-1,CASSQEGFDTEAFF,TGTGCCAGCAGCCAAGAAGGTTTTGACACTGAAGCTTTCTTT
many,TRBV7-9,-,TRBJ1-4,CASSPGHGGELFF,TGTGCCAGCAGCCCAGGACACGGTGGGGAACTGTTTTTT
few,TRBV2,TRBD1,TRBJ2-2,CASNQGAGTGELFF,TGTGCCAGCAACCAGGGGGCGGGCACCGGGGAGCTGTTTTTT
-,TRBV20-1,-,TRBJ1-3,CSAPQNRDTIYF,TGCAGTGCTCCCCAGAACCGGGACACCATATATTTT
-,TRBV20-1,-,TRBJ2-7,CSASDAGGGSYEQYF,TGCAGTGCTAGCGATGCCGGGGGCGGGTCCTACGAGCAGTACTTC
few,TRBV29-1,-,TRBJ1-2,CSARDTDYGYTF,TGCAGCGCTCGGGACACCGACTATGGCTACACCTTC
-,TRBV7-9,-,TRBJ2-7,CASSVDGGSYEQYF,TGTGCCAGCAGCGTGGATGGCGGGTCCTACGAGCAGTACTTC
few,TRBV5-1,-,TRBJ2-7,CASSLRADGTYEQYF,TGCGCCAGCAGCTTGCGCGCGGACGGAACCTACGAGCAGTACTTC
-,TRBV5-1,TRBD1,TRBJ1-3,CASSWDRLDLKGNTIYF,TGCGCCAGCAGCTGGGACAGACTCGATTTGAAGGGAAACACCATATATTTT
many,TRBV13,-,TRBJ1-6,CASSRRNSPLHF,TGTGCCAGCAGCCGTCGGAATTCACCCCTCCACTTT
few,TRBV2,-,TRBJ1-6,CASNLRGGNSPLHF,TGTGCCAGCAACCTCAGGGGTGGCAATTCACCCCTCCACTTT
-,TRBV7-9,-,TRBJ1-1,CASSLVGETEAFF,TGTGCCAGCAGCTTAGTTGGGGAAACTGAAGCTTTCTTT
-,TRBV29-1,-,TRBJ1-2,CSVVTGTNYGYTF,TGCAGCGTTGTTACCGGGACGAACTATGGCTACACCTTC
few,TRBV7-9,-,TRBJ2-7,CASSPRTGVSYEQYF,TGTGCCAGCAGCCCACGGACCGGGGTCTCCTACGAGCAGTACTTC
-,TRBV9,-,TRBJ1-6,CASSARGSSYNSPLHF,TGTGCCAGCAGCGCTAGGGGAAGCTCCTATAATTCACCCCTCCACTTT
few,TRBV20-1,-,TRBJ2-5,CSAREKALTQYF,TGCAGTGCTAGAGAAAAGGCATTGACCCAGTACTTC
-,TRBV2,TRBD2,TRBJ2-5,CASSAGLAGGQETQYF,TGTGCCAGCAGTGCCGGACTAGCGGGGGGGCAGGAGACCCAGTACTTC
many,TRBV29-1,TRBD1,TRBJ2-5,CSFRQGETQYF,TGCAGCTTCCGACAGGGAGAGACCCAGTACTTC
few,TRBV10-3,-,TRBJ2-7,CAISDFTGAREQYF,TGTGCCATCAGTGATTTTACGGGGGCTCGTGAGCAGTACTTC
few,TRBV12-5,-,TRBJ1-6,CASGLIGDSPLHF,TGTGCTAGTGGTTTGATAGGAGATTCACCCCTCCACTTT
-,TRBV9,-,TRBJ2-2,CASSVGTWNTGELFF,TGTGCCAGCAGCGTCGGGACTTGGAACACCGGGGAGCTGTTTTTT
-,TRBV27,-,TRBJ1-2,CASSLTVAGDYGYTF,TGTGCCAGCAGTTTAACCGTGGCAGGGGATTATGGCTACACCTTC
-,TRBV29-1,-,TRBJ1-2,CSFDGRAHYGYTF,TGCAGCTTTGACGGACGAGCGCACTATGGCTACACCTTC
-,TRBV24-1,TRBD1,TRBJ2-5,CATSDGQGEETQYF,TGTGCCACCAGTGATGGACAGGGAGAAGAGACCCAGTACTTC
once,TRBV7-9,-,TRBJ1-4,CASSGGIREGEKLFF,TGTGCCAGCAGCGGAGGGATCAGGGAGGGTGAAAAACTGTTTTTT
many,TRBV7-8,-,TRBJ2-7,CASSLDESYEQYF,TGTGCCAGCAGCCTGGACGAGTCCTACGAGCAGTACTTC
-,TRBV12-3/TRBV12-4,-,TRBJ1-2,CASSPGRTNTF,TGTGCCAGCAGCCCGGGGCGGACGAACACCTTC
-,TRBV24-1,TRBD1,TRBJ2-5,CATSDLGTEQETQYF,TGTGCCACCAGTGATTTGGGGACAGAACAAGAGACCCAGTACTTC
-,TRBV9,-,TRBJ1-1,CASGVDGENTEAFF,TGTGCCAGCGGCGTAGACGGAGAGAACACTGAAGCTTTCTTT
once,TRBV19,-,TRBJ1-2,CAGSIQGANYGYTF,TGTGCCGGTAGTATACAAGGGGCTAACTATGGCTACACCTTC
many,TRBV29-1,-,TRBJ2-3,CSVLLGTDTQYF,TGCAGCGTTCTCCTAGGGACAGATACGCAGTATTTT
-,TRBV20-1,-,TRBJ1-2,CSVSPGGSYGYTF,TGCAGTGTTAGTCCGGGGGGGAGCTATGGCTACACCTTC
-,TRBV10-3,TRBD1,TRBJ1-5,CAISLQGSNQPQHF,TGTGCCATCAGCCTACAGGGGTCGAATCAGCCCCAGCATTTT
few,TRBV20-1,-,TRBJ1-5,CSARWGNQPQHF,TGCAGTGCTAGATGGGGGAATCAGCCCCAGCATTTT
many,TRBV29-1,-,TRBJ1-2,CSVGNRVYGYTF,TGCAGCGTTGGTAACAGGGTCTATGGCTACACCTTC
many,TRBV2,TRBD1,TRBJ2-7,CASRLDREMREQYF,TGTGCCAGCAGACTCGACAGGGAAATGCGTGAGCAGTACTTC
-,TRBV7-8,-,TRBJ2-5,CASSQEGLQETQYF,TGTGCCAGCAGCCAAGAAGGGTTGCAAGAGACCCAGTACTTC
many,TRBV7-3,-,TRBJ1-4,CASSRRGGEKLFF,TGTGCCAGCAGCCGCCGTGGGGGTGAAAAACTGTTTTTT
-,TRBV20-1,-,TRBJ2-7,CSARDPGPRESEQYF,TGCAGTGCTAGGGATCCCGGCCCCCGGGAGAGCGAGCAGTACTTC
-,TRBV5-1,-,TRBJ1-1,CASSLDRVEPEAFF,TGCGCCAGCAGCTTGGATCGGGTAGAACCTGAAGCTTTCTTT
many,TRBV2,TRBD1,TRBJ1-5,CAGTGGNNQPQHF,TGTGCCGGCACAGGGGGTAACAATCAGCCCCAGCATTTT
-,TRBV7-9,TRBD2,TRBJ2-5,CASSPKLAGGGETQYF,TGTGCCAGCAGCCCGAAACTAGCGGGGGGCGGGGAGACCCAGTACTTC
-,TRBV9,TRBD1,TRBJ1-3,CASSVAWTGGTGDTIYF,TGTGCCAGCAGCGTAGCTTGGACAGGTGGGACTGGAGACACCATATATTTT
-,TRBV7-2,TRBD1,TRBJ2-7,CATPGQGGSYEQYF,TGTGCCACCCCGGGACAGGGGGGCTCCTACGAGCAGTACTTC
-,TRBV7-8,-,TRBJ1-5,CASSGGSENRPQHF,TGTGCCAGCAGCGGAGGGTCCGAGAATCGGCCCCAGCATTTT
many,TRBV9,-,TRBJ1-3,CASSDLSGNTIYF,TGTGCCAGCAGCGACCTATCTGGAAACACCATATATTTT
once,TRBV20-1,-,TRBJ2-5,CSASRGHNQPQETQYF,TGCAGTGCTAGCCGCGGGCACAACCAACCCCAAGAGACCCAGTACTTC
once,TRBV7-2,-,TRBJ2-5,CASSNRPQETQYF,TGTGCCAGCAGCAACCGCCCCCAAGAGACCCAGTACTTC
many,TRBV29-1,TRBD1,TRBJ1-5,CSVRQGSDQPQHF,TGCAGCGTTAGACAGGGCAGCGATCAGCCCCAGCATTTT
few,TRBV6-1,TRBD1,TRBJ1-4,CASSDGTGGEKLFF,TGTGCCAGCAGCGACGGGACAGGGGGTGAAAAACTGTTTTTT
many,TRBV2,-,TRBJ1-6,CASSEALRGRNNSPLHF,TGTGCCAGCAGTGAAGCGCTTCGGGGCAGGAATAATTCACCCCTCCACTTT
few,TRBV19,TRBD2,TRBJ2-7,CASSTQSGGAYEQYF,TGTGCCAGTAGTACTCAAAGCGGGGGGGCCTACGAGCAGTACTTC
few,TRBV5-1,-,TRBJ1-3,CASSPTPGISGNTIYF,TGTGCCAGCAGCCCCACCCCAGGGATCTCTGGAAACACCATATATTTT
-,TRBV10-3,-,TRBJ1-5,CAISDGQDFQPQHF,TGTGCCATCAGTGACGGACAAGACTTTCAGCCCCAGCATTTT